A single sample is the source of the 22 T cell receptor beta chains below, sequenced in a study of T cells in Graves' hyperthyroidism and ophthalmopathy. What was amplified from RNA transcripts were TCR beta CDR3 regions. The HTBI primer set was used in a first-round RT-PCR of the TCR CDR3. Each CDR3 protein is one row after TCRdb ran MiXCR on the multiplex PCR reads. The sample holds 300,000 or so distinct CDR3 sequences; 15% to 20% are singletons and the top ten take approximately 60%. Sample: blood. All receptors derive from a woman aged 60-75 years with Graves' ophthalmopathy.

This clonotype was observed many times. The J gene is TRBJ2-5, the V gene TRBV6-1, with D hard to call. CDR1 is MNHNS and CDR2 is SASEGT in the germline V gene. V was cut by 5 bases and J by 7 bases, with 14 bases left in between. The CDR3 is made up of 13 amino acids. The CDR3 region is CASSHTMKGTQYF. The CDR3 region has the DNA TGTGCCAGCAGTCATACGATGAAAGGGACCCAGTACTTC.

This chain uses TRBV18 with TRBJ2-1; D unclear. V was trimmed by 4 bases and J by 5 bases, leaving 6 bases between them. CDR1 is KGHSH and CDR2 is LQKENI in the germline V gene. The CDR3 totals 12 residues. The CDR3: CASSQGNNEQFF. The CDR3 region has the DNA TGTGCCAGCTCACAAGGGAACAATGAGCAGTTCTTC.

V and J are TRBV11-2 and TRBJ2-1; TRBD2 matches at 8 bases. Germline CDR1 and CDR2: SGHAT and FQNNGV. This CDR3 spans 16 amino acids. The V and J ends lost 4 bases and 8 bases, in that order; junction bases with no gene match: 13. This CDR3 is CASSSSGGLGTDEQFF. CDR3 sequence (DNA): TGTGCCAGCAGCTCCAGCGGGGGTCTCGGAACGGATGAGCAGTTCTTC.

The sample holds many counts of this clonotype. V gene TRBV6-1 combines with J gene TRBJ2-1; 10 positions agree with TRBD2. After removal of 5 bases from V and 7 bases from J, the junction contained 8 bases not matched to a gene. The CDR3 has 15 amino acids. The germline gives CDR1 MNHNS, CDR2 SASEGT. The CDR3 loop is CASSKGLAAINEQFF. CDR3 bases: TGTGCCAGCAGTAAAGGACTAGCGGCAATTAATGAGCAGTTCTTC.

This chain links TRBV19 with TRBJ1-1, with D perhaps matching TRBD1 (5 bases). Germline V gene sequence: CDR1 LNHDA, CDR2 SQIVND (reference sequence). V was shortened by 9 bases and J by 5 bases, with 13 bases between the two germline ends. This CDR3 has 12 residues. The CDR3 region is CASRDWGTEAFF. In nucleotides, the CDR3 is TGTGCCAGCCGGGACTGGGGGACTGAAGCTTTCTTT.

The chain employs TRBV27 and TRBJ2-6, with D perhaps given as TRBD1 or TRBD2 (5 bases each). CDR1 is MNHEY, CDR2 SMNVEV, per germline (reference sequence). CDR3 length equals 14 residues. The germline V and J ends were trimmed by 6 bases and 2 bases, with 8 bases remaining between them. This CDR3 is CASRGETGANVLTF. DNA of the CDR3: TGTGCCAGCAGAGGGGAGACTGGGGCCAACGTCCTGACTTTC. Complete variable domain (other parts from reference TRBV27 and TRBJ2-6): EAQVTQNPRYLITVTGKKLTVTCSQNMNHEYMSWYRQDPGLGLRQIYYSMNVEVTDKGDVPEGYKVSRKEKRNFPLILESPSPNQTSLYFCASRGETGANVLTFGAGSRLTVL.

This clonotype came up many times. The chain has TRBV12-3 or TRBV12-4 and TRBJ2-5; 8 bases are a match to TRBD2. V lost 4 bases, J lost 2 bases, and 9 bases stayed unmatched. This CDR3 is built from 16 residues. The CDR3 nucleotides are TGTGCCAGCAGTTATGGGTTGCGGGGGGCGCAAGAGACCCAGTACTTC. Its protein product is CASSYGLRGAQETQYF.

This clonotype was counted many times. V is TRBV5-1 and J is TRBJ1-1; TRBD1 matches 7 bases. The V segment lost 2 bases and the J segment 5 bases; nucleotides outside the gene matches: 3. CDR1 and CDR2 from the germline V gene are SGHRS and YFSETQ. The CDR3 loop spans 13 amino acids. The CDR3, as DNA: TGCGCCAGCAGCTTATCGACAGGGACTGAAGCTTTCTTT. This gives the protein CASSLSTGTEAFF.

Ten or more counts support this clonotype. This rearrangement joins TRBV2 to TRBJ2-1, with D perhaps matching TRBD1 (6 bases). CDR1 SNHLY and CDR2 FYNNEI come from the germline V gene. The CDR3 has 14 amino acids. V was shortened by 6 bases and J by 7 bases, with 16 bases between the two germline ends. CDR3 region: CASSATKGVNEQFF. The CDR3 region has the DNA TGTGCCAGCAGCGCTACTAAGGGGGTGAATGAGCAGTTCTTC.

V gene TRBV5-1 combines with J gene TRBJ2-5; possibly TRBD1 for D (6 bases). In germline, CDR1 is SGHRS, CDR2 YFSETQ. The CDR3 loop spans 16 amino acids. Trimming shortened V by 0 bases and J by 0 bases, and 12 bases separated the two germline ends. The CDR3 DNA sequence: TGCGCCAGCAGCTTGGGAGCAGGGGACCACCAAGAGACCCAGTACTTC. Translating it yields CASSLGAGDHQETQYF. Together with reference TRBV5-1 and TRBJ2-5, the CDR3 gives the full variable domain: KAGVTQTPRYLIKTRGQQVTLSCSPISGHRSVSWYQQTPGQGLQFLFEYFSETQRNKGNFPGRFSGRQFSNSRSEMNVSTLELGDSALYLCASSLGAGDHQETQYFGPGTRLLVL.

V is TRBV4-3 and J is TRBJ2-1; no clear D. V lost 1 base and J lost 4, with 11 bases in between. CDR3 length equals 15 residues. Germline V CDR1 and CDR2: LGHNA, YSLEER. The CDR3 sequence: CASSQGSQSYNEQFF. The DNA of the CDR3 is TGCGCCAGCAGCCAAGGTTCGCAGTCTTACAATGAGCAGTTCTTC.

The chain couples TRBV4-1 to TRBJ2-5; D call uncertain. The germline V gene has CDR1 MGHRA and CDR2 YSYEKL. Trimming pared 3 bases from V and 5 bases from J, leaving 10 bases between. The CDR3 loop spans 13 amino acids. The DNA of the CDR3 is TGCGCCAGCAGCCATACAGTCGGGGAGACCCAGTACTTC. This sequence encodes CASSHTVGETQYF.

In this sample, this clonotype turned up many times. This chain links TRBV7-2 with TRBJ1-6; D is possibly TRBD1 (6 bases). V was cut by 6 bases and J by 5 bases, with 11 bases left in between. Germline CDR1 and CDR2: SGHTA and FQGNSA. The CDR3 runs 14 residues. CDR3 region: CASRDRLNNSPLHF. The CDR3 nucleotides read TGTGCCAGCAGGGACAGACTAAATAATTCACCCCTCCACTTT.

This clonotype has ten or more counts. The V call is TRBV5-1, the J call TRBJ2-1; D unresolved. Germline V gives CDR1 SGHRS, CDR2 YFSETQ. The CDR3 covers 17 residues. With 0 bases removed from V and 0 bases from J, the gap between germline ends came to 13 bases. This chain's CDR3 is CASSLAGGVSSYNEQFF. DNA of the CDR3: TGCGCCAGCAGCTTGGCCGGTGGTGTGAGCTCCTACAATGAGCAGTTCTTC.

This clonotype has a handful of counts. The CDR3 bases are TGTGCTAGTGGTTTTGTGGGGTCGCCCCAGCATTTT. Translation: CASGFVGSPQHF. The genes are TRBV12-5 and TRBJ1-5; no reliable D call. The CDR3 has 12 amino acids. Germline V gene lookup returns CDR1 LGHNT and CDR2 FRNRAP. V was cut by 3 bases and J by 9 bases, with 9 bases left in between.

This sequence joins TRBV3-1 and TRBJ1-2, with TRBD1 matching 10 bases. Trimming cost V 3 bases and J 1 base; bases outside gene matches: 2. Germline CDR1 is LGHDT and CDR2 is YNNKEL (reference sequence). This CDR3 region has 15 residues. CDR3 in DNA: TGTGCCAGCAGCCAGCGGGACAGGGGTAACTATGGCTACACCTTC. Translated, it gives CASSQRDRGNYGYTF.

This clonotype was seen many times. The chain couples TRBV12-3 or TRBV12-4 to TRBJ1-1, with TRBD1 identical over 10 bases. V dropped 4 bases and J dropped 4; count of bases not matched to a gene: 0. The length of the CDR3 is 13 residues. The CDR3 nucleotides read TGTGCCAGCAGTTGGACAGGGGGCACTGAAGCTTTCTTT. As protein: CASSWTGGTEAFF.

As for this clonotype: A read error is possible here, since a much larger clone lies one base away. The rearrangement uses TRBV29-1 and TRBJ1-2; D unclear. Germline V gives CDR1 SQVTM, CDR2 ANQGSEA. Deletions cut 4 bases from V and 3 bases from J, with 9 bases between. The CDR3 sequence is 12 residues long. Here the CDR3 reads CSVGRSDYGYTF. The CDR3 coding sequence is TGCAGCGTTGGGCGGAGTGACTATGGCTACACCTTC.

This clonotype came up many times. The genes are TRBV11-1 and TRBJ2-7; D uncertain. This CDR3 comprises 13 residues. In germline, CDR1 is SGHAT, CDR2 FQDESV (reference sequence). With 5 bases removed from V and 7 bases from J, the gap between germline ends came to 15 bases. Here the CDR3 reads CASSHGLRAEQYF. CDR3 nucleotide sequence: TGTGCCAGCAGCCACGGCCTTCGGGCTGAGCAGTACTTC.

This clonotype was seen at least ten times. This rearrangement joins TRBV20-1 to TRBJ1-5, with a weak D call TRBD1 (5 bases). The CDR3 extends over 14 amino acids. Germline CDR1 and CDR2: DFQATT and SNEGSKA (reference sequence). Between the trimmed V and J ends, which lost 1 base and 3 bases, there was a span of 10 bases. The CDR3 coding sequence is TGCAGTGCTAGAGTGGCAGGGCCCAATCAGCCCCAGCATTTT. This translates into CSARVAGPNQPQHF.

The chain recombines TRBV25-1 with TRBJ1-2; 8 bases match TRBD1. After removal of 7 bases from V and 7 bases from J, the junction contained 8 bases not matched to a gene. CDR3 size: 13 residues. Germline V lookup: CDR1 MGHDK, CDR2 SYGVNS. The CDR3 here is CASNGQGLGGYTF. Written as DNA, the CDR3 is TGTGCCAGCAATGGACAGGGTCTTGGTGGCTACACCTTC.

The sample holds many counts of this clonotype. The chain uses TRBV20-1 and TRBJ2-5; 9 bases align to TRBD2. The CDR3 has 13 amino acids. The V gene end was trimmed by 5 bases and the J gene end by 5 bases; junction bases not matched to a gene: 6. Looked up from germline, CDR1 is DFQATT and CDR2 is SNEGSKA (reference sequence). CDR3 coding DNA: TGCAGTGCTCCGACTAGCGGTGGGGAGACCCAGTACTTC. Translation gives CSAPTSGGETQYF.